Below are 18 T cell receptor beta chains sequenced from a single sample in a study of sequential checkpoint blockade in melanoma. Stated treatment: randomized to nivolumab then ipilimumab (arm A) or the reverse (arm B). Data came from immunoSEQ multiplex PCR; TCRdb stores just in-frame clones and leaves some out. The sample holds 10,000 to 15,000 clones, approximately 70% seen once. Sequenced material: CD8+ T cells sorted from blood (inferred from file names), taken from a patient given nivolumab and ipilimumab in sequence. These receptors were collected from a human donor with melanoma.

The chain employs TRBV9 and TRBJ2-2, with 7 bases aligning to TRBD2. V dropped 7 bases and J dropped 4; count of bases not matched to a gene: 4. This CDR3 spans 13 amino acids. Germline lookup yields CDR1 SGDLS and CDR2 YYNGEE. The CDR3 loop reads CASAGGGTGELFF. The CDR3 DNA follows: TGTGCCAGCGCTGGGGGGGGCACCGGGGAGCTGTTTTTT.

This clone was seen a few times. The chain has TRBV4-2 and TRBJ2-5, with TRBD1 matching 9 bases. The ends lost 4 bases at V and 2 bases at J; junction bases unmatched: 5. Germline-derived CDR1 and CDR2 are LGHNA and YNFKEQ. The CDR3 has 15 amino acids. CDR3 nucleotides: TGTGCCAGCAGCCGGGGACAGGGATCTCAAGAGACCCAGTACTTC. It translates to CASSRGQGSQETQYF.

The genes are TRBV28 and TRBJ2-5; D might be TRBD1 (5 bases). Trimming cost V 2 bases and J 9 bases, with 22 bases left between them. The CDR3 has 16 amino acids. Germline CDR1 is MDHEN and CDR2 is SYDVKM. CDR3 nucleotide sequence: TGTGCCAGCAGTTTAACCCGCAACAACAGGAAACCGCCCCAGTACTTC. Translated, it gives CASSLTRNNRKPPQYF.

CDR3 sequence: CASSFSKGDEQFF. As DNA, the CDR3 is TGTGCCAGCAGCTTCTCAAAGGGGGATGAGCAGTTCTTC. This chain joins TRBV7-9 and TRBJ2-1; D perhaps matches TRBD1 (6 bases). The CDR3 spans 13 residues. Germline V lookup: CDR1 SEHNR, CDR2 FQNEAQ (reference sequence). Trimming took off 3 bases at V and 8 bases at J, with 11 bases between the two ends.

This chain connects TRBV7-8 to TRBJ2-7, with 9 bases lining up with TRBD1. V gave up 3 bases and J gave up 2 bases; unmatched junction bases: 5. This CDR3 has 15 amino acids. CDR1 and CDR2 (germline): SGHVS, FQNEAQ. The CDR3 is CASSLGQGRAYEQYF. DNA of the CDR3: TGTGCCAGCAGCTTGGGACAGGGCCGGGCCTACGAGCAGTACTTC.

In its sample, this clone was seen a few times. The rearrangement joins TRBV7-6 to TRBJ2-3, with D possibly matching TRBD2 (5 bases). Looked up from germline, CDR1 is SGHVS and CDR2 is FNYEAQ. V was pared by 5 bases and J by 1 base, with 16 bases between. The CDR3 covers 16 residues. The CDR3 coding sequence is TGTGCCAGCAGCATAGATTGGACTGGGGGCACAGATACGCAGTATTTT. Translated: CASSIDWTGGTDTQYF.

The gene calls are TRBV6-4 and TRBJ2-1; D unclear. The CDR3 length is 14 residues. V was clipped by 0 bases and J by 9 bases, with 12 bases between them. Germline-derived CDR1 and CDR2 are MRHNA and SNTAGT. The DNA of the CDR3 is TGTGCCAGCAGTGACTCGTGGGCACAAAGTGAGCAGTTCTTC. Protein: CASSDSWAQSEQFF.

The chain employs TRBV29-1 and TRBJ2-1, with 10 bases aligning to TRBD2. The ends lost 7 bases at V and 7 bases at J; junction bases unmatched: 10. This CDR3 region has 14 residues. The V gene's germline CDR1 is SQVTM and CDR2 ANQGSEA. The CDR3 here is CSAFLAGESNEQFF. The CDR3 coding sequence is TGCAGCGCCTTTCTAGCGGGAGAATCAAATGAGCAGTTCTTC.

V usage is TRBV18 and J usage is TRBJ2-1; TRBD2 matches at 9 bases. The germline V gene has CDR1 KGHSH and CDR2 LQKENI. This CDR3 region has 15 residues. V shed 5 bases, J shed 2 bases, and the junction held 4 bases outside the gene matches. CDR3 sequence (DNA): TGTGCCAGCTCATTGACTAGCGGCGCCTACAATGAGCAGTTCTTC. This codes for CASSLTSGAYNEQFF.

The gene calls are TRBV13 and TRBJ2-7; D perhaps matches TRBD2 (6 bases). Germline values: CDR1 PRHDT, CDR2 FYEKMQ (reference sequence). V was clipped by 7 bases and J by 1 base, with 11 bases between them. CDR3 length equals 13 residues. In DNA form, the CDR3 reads TGTGCCAGCAAAGAGACTAGTTCCTACGAGCAGTACTTC. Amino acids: CASKETSSYEQYF.

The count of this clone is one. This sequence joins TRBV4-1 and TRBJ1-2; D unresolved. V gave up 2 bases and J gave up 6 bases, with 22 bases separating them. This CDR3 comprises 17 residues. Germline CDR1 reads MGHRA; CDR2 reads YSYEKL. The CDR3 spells CASSQSAVFLSADGYTF. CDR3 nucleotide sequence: TGCGCCAGCAGCCAATCAGCAGTTTTCCTTTCGGCGGATGGCTACACCTTC.

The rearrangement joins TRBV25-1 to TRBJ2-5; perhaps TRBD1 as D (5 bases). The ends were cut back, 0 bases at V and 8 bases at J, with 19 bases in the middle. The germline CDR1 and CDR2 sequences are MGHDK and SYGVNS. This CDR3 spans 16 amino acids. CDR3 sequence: CASSEYGVGPKGTQYF. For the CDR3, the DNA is TGTGCCAGCAGTGAATATGGGGTGGGGCCCAAGGGTACCCAGTACTTC.

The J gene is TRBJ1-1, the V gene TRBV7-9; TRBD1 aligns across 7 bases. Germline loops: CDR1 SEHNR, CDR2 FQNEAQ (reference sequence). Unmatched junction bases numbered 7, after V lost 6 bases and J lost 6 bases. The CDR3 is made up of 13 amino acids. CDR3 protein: CASSPGQPPEAFF. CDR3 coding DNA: TGTGCCAGCAGTCCGGGACAGCCTCCTGAAGCTTTCTTT.

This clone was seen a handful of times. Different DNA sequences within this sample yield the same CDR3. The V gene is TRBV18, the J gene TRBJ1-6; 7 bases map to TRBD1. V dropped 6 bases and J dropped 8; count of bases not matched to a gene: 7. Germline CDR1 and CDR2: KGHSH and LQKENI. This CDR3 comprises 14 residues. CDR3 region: CASSPTGYYSPLHF. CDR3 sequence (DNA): TGTGCCAGCTCTCCGACAGGGTATTATTCACCCCTCCACTTT. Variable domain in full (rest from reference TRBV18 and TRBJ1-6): NAGVMQNPRHLVRRRGQEARLRCSPMKGHSHVYWYRQLPEEGLKFMVYLQKENIIDESGMPKERFSAEFPKEGPSILRIQQVVRGDSAAYFCASSPTGYYSPLHFGNGTRLTVT.

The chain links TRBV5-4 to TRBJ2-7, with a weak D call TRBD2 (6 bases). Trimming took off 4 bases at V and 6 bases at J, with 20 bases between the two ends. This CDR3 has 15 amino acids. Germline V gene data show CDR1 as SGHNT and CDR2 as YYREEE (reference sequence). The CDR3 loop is CASSPDREPPAEQYF. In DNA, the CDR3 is TGTGCCAGCAGCCCGGACCGGGAGCCTCCCGCCGAGCAGTACTTC. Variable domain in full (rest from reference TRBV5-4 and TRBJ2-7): ETGVTQSPTHLIKTRGQQVTLRCSSQSGHNTVSWYQQALGQGPQFIFQYYREEENGRGNFPPRFSGLQFPNYSSELNVNALELDDSALYLCASSPDREPPAEQYFGPGTRLTVT.

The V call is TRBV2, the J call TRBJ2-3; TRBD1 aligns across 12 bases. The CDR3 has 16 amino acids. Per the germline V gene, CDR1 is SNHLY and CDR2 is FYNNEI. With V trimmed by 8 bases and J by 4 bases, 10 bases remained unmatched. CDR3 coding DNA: TGTGCCAGCTTTGGGGTGGGACAGGGGGCGGCAGATACGCAGTATTTT. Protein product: CASFGVGQGAADTQYF.

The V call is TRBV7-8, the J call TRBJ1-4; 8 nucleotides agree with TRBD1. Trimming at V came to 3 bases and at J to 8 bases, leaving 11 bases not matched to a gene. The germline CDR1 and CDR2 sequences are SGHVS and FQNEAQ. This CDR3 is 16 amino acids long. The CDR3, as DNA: TGTGCCAGCAGCTTGGGATGGACAGGGATAGGGGAAAAACTGTTTTTT. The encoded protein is CASSLGWTGIGEKLFF. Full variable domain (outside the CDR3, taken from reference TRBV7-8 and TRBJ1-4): GAGVSQSPRYKVAKRGQDVALRCDPISGHVSLFWYQQALGQGPEFLTYFQNEAQLDKSGLPSDRFFAERPEGSVSTLKIQRTQQEDSAVYLCASSLGWTGIGEKLFFGSGTQLSVL.

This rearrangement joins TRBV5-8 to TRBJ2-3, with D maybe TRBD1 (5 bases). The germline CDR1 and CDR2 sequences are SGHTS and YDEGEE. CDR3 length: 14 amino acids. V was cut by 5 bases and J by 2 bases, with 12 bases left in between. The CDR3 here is CASSPIGDTDTQYF. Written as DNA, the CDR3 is TGTGCCAGCAGTCCGATAGGGGACACAGATACGCAGTATTTT. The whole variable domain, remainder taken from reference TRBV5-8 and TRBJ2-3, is EAGVTQSPTHLIKTRGQQATLRCSPISGHTSVYWYQQALGLGLQFLLWYDEGEERNRGNFPPRFSGRQFPNYSSELNVNALELEDSALYLCASSPIGDTDTQYFGPGTRLTVL.